This T cell receptor beta chain was found in a study of CD8 T cells in Susac syndrome. The study sequenced TCR beta in blood CD8+ and CD4+ T cells. The multiple sclerosis control group consisted of treatment-naive patients whose relapsing-remitting disease, which was either stable or active, fulfilled revised McDonald criteria. Study-level findings and limits: As the study acknowledged, the number of individuals in its TCR sequencing and HLA analysis was relatively small.

The authors reverse transcribed about 0.45 to 1 ug RNA with random hexamers. It was immunoSEQ multiplex PCR that amplified TCR beta CDR3 across 54 Vbeta and 13 Jbeta. TCRdb re-called the immunoSEQ multiplex PCR reads with MiXCR, one entry per CDR3 protein. The sample lists around 200,000 distinct CDR3 sequences, approximately 94% occurring once. Germline CDR1 is KGHSH and CDR2 is LQKENI. This CDR3 is 15 amino acids long. Trimming stripped 4 bases from V and 2 bases from J, with 14 bases between. On this clonotype itself: Its antigen is as yet unknown.

The receptor's source is a human donor with multiple sclerosis. Sequenced input: CD4+ T cells from PBMCs. V and J are TRBV18 and TRBJ1-1; D not certain. DNA of the CDR3: TGTGCCAGCTCACGGGAGGCCACAAGTAACACTGAAGCTTTCTTT. Protein: CASSREATSNTEAFF.